This TCR beta chain was captured in a study of OX40 agonist ivuxolimab in advanced cancers. Study details: Patients in the trial were receiving intravenous ivuxolimab every 2 weeks, at doses of 0.01 to 10 mg/kg.

Patients who had autoimmune disease history or got systemic immunosuppression were left out. A remark on this clone: Its target is unknown.

Whole-study results and caveats: Relatively little clonal expansion, among the lowest observed, appeared in partial responders at 0.1-3.0 mg/kg. It was also the case that some nonresponders had low normalized T-cell clonal expansion.

This table comes from immunoSEQ multiplex PCR, and its TCRdb copy is limited to in-frame clones, with some not included. This repertoire shows some 86,000 clones, about nine tenths found once; its top ten account for around 0.33%. This specimen consisted of CD4+ or CD8+ T cells sorted from blood, obtained in a trial of the OX40 agonist ivuxolimab. This clonotype was sampled from an adult with an advanced solid tumor such as melanoma, head and neck, liver or kidney cancer.

CDR3 sequence: CASSSGLAGGGVGETQYF. DNA for the CDR3: TGTGCCAGCAGCTCGGGACTAGCGGGGGGAGGAGTGGGAGAGACCCAGTACTTC. The V and J genes are TRBV11-1 and TRBJ2-5, with 15 bases aligning to TRBD2. V lost 4 bases, J lost 4 bases, and 10 bases stayed unmatched. Germline V lookup: CDR1 SGHAT, CDR2 FQDESV (reference sequence). The CDR3 is 18 amino acids.